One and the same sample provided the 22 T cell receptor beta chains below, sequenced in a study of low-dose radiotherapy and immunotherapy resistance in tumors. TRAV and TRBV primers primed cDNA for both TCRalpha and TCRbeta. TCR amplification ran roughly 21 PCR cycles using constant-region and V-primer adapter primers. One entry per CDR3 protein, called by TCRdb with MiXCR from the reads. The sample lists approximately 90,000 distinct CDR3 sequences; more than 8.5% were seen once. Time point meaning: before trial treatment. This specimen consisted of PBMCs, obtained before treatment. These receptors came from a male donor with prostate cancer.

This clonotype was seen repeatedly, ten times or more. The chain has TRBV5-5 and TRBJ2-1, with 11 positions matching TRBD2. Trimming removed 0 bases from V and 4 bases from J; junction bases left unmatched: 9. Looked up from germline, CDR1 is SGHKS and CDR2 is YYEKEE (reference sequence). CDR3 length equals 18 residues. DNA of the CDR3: TGTGCCAGCAGCTTGGCCCTATTGGCTAGCGGGAGGTACAATGAGCAGTTCTTC. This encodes CASSLALLASGRYNEQFF.

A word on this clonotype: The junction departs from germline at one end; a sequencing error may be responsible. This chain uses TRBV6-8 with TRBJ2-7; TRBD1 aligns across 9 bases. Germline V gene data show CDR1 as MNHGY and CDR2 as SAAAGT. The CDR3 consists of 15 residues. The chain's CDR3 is CAISPSGTGINEQYF. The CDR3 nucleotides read TGTGCCATCAGTCCAAGCGGGACAGGGATAAACGAGCAGTACTTC.

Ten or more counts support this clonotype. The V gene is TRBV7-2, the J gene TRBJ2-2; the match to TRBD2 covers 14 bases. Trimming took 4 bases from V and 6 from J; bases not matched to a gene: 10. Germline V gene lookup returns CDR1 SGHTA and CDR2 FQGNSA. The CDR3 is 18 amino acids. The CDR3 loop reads CASSSVGLAGGSSGELFF. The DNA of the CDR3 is TGTGCCAGCAGCTCGGTCGGACTAGCGGGAGGCTCCTCCGGGGAGCTGTTTTTT.

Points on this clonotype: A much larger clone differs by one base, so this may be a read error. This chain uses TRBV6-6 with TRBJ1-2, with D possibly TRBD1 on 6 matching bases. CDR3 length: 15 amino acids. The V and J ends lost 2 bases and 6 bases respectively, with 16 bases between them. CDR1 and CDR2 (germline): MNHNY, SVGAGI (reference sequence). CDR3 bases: TGTGCCAGCAGTTACCCCAGACAGGCCCCCGATGGCTACACCTTC. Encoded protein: CASSYPRQAPDGYTF.

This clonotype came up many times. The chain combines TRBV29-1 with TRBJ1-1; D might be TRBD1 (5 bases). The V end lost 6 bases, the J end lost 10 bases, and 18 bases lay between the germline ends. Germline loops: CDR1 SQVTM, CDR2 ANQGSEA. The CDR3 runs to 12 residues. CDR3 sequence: CSVGGVGSSAFF. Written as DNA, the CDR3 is TGCAGCGTGGGGGGTGTGGGATCGTCAGCTTTCTTT. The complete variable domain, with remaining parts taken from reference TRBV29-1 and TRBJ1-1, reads SAVISQKPSRDICQRGTSLTIQCQVDSQVTMMFWYRQQPGQSLTLIATANQGSEATYESGFVIDKFPISRPNLTFSTLTVSNMSPEDSSIYLCSVGGVGSSAFFGQGTRLTVV.

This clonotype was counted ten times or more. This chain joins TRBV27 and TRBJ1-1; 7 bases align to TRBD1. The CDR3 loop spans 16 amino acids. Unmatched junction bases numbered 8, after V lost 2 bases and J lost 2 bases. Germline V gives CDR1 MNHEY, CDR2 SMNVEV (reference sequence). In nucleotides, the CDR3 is TGTGCCAGCAGTTTACGGGGCACAGGGGTCAACACTGAAGCTTTCTTT. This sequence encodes CASSLRGTGVNTEAFF.

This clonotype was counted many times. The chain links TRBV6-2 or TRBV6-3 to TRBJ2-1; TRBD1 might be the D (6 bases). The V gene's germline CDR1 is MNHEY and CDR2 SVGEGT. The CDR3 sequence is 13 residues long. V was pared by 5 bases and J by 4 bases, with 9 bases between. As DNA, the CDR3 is TGTGCCAGCAGTCAACAGGGATACAATGAGCAGTTCTTC. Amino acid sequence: CASSQQGYNEQFF.

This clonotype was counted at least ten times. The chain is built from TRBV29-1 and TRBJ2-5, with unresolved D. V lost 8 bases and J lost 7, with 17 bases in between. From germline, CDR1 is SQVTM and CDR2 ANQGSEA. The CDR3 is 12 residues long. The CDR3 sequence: CSPSSQDGTQYF. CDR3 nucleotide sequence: TGCAGCCCTAGTTCGCAGGACGGGACCCAGTACTTC.

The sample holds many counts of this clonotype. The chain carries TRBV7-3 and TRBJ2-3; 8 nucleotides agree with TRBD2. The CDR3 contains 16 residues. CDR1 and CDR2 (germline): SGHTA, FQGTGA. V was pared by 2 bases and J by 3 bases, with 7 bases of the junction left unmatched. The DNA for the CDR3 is TGTGCCAGCAGCTTACGAGCGGGAGTTGGAACAGATACGCAGTATTTT. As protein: CASSLRAGVGTDTQYF.

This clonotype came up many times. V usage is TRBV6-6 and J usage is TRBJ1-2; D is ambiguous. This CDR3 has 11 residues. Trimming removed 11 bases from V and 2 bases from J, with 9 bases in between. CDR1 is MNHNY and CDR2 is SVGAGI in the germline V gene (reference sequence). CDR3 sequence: CAGSSNYGYTF. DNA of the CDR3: TGTGCCGGGAGTTCCAACTATGGCTACACCTTC.

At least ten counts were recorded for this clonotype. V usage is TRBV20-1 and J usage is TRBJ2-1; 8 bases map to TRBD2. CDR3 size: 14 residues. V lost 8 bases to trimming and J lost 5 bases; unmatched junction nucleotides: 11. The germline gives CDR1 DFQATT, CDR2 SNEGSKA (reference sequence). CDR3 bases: TGCAGTCCGAAAACGGGAGGGCACGACAATGAGCAGTTCTTC. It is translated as CSPKTGGHDNEQFF.

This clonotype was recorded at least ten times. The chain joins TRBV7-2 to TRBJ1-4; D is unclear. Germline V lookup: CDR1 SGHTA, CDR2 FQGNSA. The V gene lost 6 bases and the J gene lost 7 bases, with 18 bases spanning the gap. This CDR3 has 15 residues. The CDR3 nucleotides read TGTGCCAGCAGTCCCAACGGGCTTGCGGGTGAAAAACTGTTTTTT. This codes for CASSPNGLAGEKLFF. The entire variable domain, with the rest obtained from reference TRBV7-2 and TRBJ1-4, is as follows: GAGVSQSPSNKVTEKGKDVELRCDPISGHTALYWYRQSLGQGLEFLIYFQGNSAPDKSGLPSDRFSAERTGGSVSTLTIQRTQQEDSAVYLCASSPNGLAGEKLFFGSGTQLSVL.

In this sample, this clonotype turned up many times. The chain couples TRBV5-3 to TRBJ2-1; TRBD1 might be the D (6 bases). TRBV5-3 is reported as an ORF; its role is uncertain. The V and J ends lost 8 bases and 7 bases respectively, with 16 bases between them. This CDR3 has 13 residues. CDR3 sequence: CASTGKGENEQFF. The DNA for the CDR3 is TGTGCCAGCACTGGGAAGGGGGAAAATGAGCAGTTCTTC.

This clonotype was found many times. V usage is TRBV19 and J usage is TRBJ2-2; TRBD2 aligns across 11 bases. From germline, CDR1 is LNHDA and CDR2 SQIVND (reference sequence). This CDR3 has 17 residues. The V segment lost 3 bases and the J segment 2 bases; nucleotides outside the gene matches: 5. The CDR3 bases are TGTGCCAGTAGTATCCGACTAGCGGGATACAACACCGGGGAGCTGTTTTTT. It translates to CASSIRLAGYNTGELFF. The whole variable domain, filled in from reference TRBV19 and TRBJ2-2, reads DGGITQSPKYLFRKEGQNVTLSCEQNLNHDAMYWYRQDPGQGLRLIYYSQIVNDFQKGDIAEGYSVSREKKESFPLTVTSAQKNPTAFYLCASSIRLAGYNTGELFFGEGSRLTVL.

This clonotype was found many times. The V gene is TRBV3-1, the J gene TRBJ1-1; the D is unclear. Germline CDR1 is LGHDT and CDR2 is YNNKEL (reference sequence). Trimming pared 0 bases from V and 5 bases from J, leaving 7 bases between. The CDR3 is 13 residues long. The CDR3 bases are TGTGCCAGCAGCCAAGACGTACGAACTGAAGCTTTCTTT. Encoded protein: CASSQDVRTEAFF. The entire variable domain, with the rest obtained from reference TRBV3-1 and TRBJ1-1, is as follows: DTAVSQTPKYLVTQMGNDKSIKCEQNLGHDTMYWYKQDSKKFLKIMFSYNNKELIINETVPNRFSPKSPDKAHLNLHINSLELGDSAVYFCASSQDVRTEAFFGQGTRLTVV.

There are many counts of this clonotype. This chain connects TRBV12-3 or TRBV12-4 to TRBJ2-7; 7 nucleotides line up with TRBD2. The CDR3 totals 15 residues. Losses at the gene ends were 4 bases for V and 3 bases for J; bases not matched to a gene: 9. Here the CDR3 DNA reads TGTGCCAGCAGTTCCACCCCGCCTAGCGGCTACGAGCAGTACTTC. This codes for CASSSTPPSGYEQYF.

This CDR3 is CASSRDTSTDTQYF. The CDR3 nucleotides read TGTGCCAGCAGCCGGGATACTAGCACAGATACGCAGTATTTT. This chain uses TRBV2 with TRBJ2-3; perhaps TRBD2 as D (5 bases). Germline V gene data show CDR1 as SNHLY and CDR2 as FYNNEI. With 6 bases removed from V and 0 bases from J, the gap between germline ends came to 10 bases. The CDR3 is 14 amino acids.

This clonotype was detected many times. CDR3 sequence reads: CASRTRGLYEQYF. CDR3 nucleotides: TGCGCCAGCAGGACTAGGGGGCTGTACGAGCAGTACTTC. This chain connects TRBV10-2 to TRBJ2-7, with D perhaps TRBD1 (7 bases). The CDR3 consists of 13 residues. Germline assignment: CDR1 WSHSY and CDR2 SAAADI. The V gene lost 6 bases and the J gene lost 4 bases, with 13 bases spanning the gap.

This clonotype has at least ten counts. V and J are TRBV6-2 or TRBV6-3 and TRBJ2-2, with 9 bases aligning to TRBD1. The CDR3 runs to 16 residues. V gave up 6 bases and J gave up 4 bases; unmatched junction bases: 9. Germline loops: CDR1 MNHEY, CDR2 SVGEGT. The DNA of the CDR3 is TGTGCCAGCAGAAGGACAGGGGCGGTGAGCACCGGGGAGCTGTTTTTT. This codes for CASRRTGAVSTGELFF.

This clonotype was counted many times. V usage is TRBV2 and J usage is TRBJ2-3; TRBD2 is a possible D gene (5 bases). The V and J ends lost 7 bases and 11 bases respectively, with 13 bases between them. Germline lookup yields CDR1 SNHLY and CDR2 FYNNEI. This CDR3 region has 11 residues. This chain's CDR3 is CASTEGVLQYF. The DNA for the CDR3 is TGTGCCAGCACTGAGGGTGTACTGCAGTATTTT.

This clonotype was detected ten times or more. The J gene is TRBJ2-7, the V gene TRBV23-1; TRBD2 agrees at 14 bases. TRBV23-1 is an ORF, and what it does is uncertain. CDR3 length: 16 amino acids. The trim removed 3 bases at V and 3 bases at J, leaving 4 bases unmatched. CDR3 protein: CASSHSGLAGDYEQYF. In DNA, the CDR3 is TGCGCCAGCAGTCACTCGGGACTAGCGGGAGACTACGAGCAGTACTTC.

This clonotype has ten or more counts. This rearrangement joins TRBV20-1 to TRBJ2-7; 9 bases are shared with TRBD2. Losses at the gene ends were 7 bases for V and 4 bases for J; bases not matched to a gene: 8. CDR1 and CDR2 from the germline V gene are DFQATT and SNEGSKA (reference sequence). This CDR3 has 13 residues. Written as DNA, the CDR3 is TGCAGTGGAGAGACTAGCGGAGGGTACGAGCAGTACTTC. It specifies CSGETSGGYEQYF.